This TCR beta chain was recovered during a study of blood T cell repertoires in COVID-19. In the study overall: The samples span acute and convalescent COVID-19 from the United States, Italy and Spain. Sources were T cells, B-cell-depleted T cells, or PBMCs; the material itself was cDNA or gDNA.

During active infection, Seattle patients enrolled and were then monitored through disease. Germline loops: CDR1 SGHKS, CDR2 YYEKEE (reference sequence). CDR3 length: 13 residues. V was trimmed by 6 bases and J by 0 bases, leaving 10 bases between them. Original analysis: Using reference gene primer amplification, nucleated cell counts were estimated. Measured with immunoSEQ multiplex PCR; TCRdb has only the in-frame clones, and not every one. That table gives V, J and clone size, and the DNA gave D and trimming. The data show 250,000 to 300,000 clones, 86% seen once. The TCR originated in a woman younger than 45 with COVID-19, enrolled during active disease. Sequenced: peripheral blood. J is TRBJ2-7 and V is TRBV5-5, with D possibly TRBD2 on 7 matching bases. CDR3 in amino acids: CASIGGPSYEQYF. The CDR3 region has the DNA TGTGCCAGCATCGGGGGGCCCTCCTACGAGCAGTACTTC. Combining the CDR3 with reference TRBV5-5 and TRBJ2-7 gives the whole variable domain DAGVTQSPTHLIKTRGQQVTLRCSPISGHKSVSWYQQVLGQGPQFIFQYYEKEERGRGNFPDRFSARQFPNYSSELNVNALLLGDSALYLCASIGGPSYEQYFGPGTRLTVT.